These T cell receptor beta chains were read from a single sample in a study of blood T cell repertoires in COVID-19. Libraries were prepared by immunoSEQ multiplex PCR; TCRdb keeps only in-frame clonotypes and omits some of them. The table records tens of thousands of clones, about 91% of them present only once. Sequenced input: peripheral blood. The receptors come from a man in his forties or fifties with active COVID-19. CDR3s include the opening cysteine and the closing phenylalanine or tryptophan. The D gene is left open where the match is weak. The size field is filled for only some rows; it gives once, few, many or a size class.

cdr3_nt: TGTGCCAGCAGCTTTAGCGGGAGCTCCTACAATGAGCAGTTCTTC; cdr3_aa: CASSFSGSSYNEQFF; d_call: TRBD2; v_call: TRBV7-2; j_call: TRBJ2-1; clone_size: -
cdr3_nt: TGTGCCAGTAGTGCCCCCGGGACAGGTAGCTCCTACGAGCAGTACTTC; cdr3_aa: CASSAPGTGSSYEQYF; d_call: TRBD1; v_call: TRBV19; j_call: TRBJ2-7; clone_size: -
cdr3_nt: TGCAGTGCTAGTACGGGACAGGGCCAAAATCAGCCCCAGCATTTT; cdr3_aa: CSASTGQGQNQPQHF; d_call: TRBD1; v_call: TRBV20-1; j_call: TRBJ1-5; clone_size: -
cdr3_nt: TGTGCCAGCTCACCACAGGAGGGAACCTACGAGCAGTACTTC; cdr3_aa: CASSPQEGTYEQYF; d_call: -; v_call: TRBV18; j_call: TRBJ2-7; clone_size: once
cdr3_nt: TGTGCCAGTGCGACTAGCGGGAGCTCCGATACGCAGTATTTT; cdr3_aa: CASATSGSSDTQYF; d_call: TRBD2; v_call: TRBV11-3; j_call: TRBJ2-3; clone_size: -
cdr3_nt: TGTGCCAGCAGTTACTCAGTCGGCGGGGAGCTGTTTTTT; cdr3_aa: CASSYSVGGELFF; d_call: -; v_call: TRBV6-6; j_call: TRBJ2-2; clone_size: -
cdr3_nt: TGTGCCAGCAGCTTAGGGGGGACAGGGGTAGGTCTCCAGCATTTT; cdr3_aa: CASSLGGTGVGLQHF; d_call: TRBD1; v_call: TRBV7-8; j_call: TRBJ1-5; clone_size: once
cdr3_nt: TGTGCCAGCTCACCACTCATTACGACAGCGAACACTGAAGCTTTCTTT; cdr3_aa: CASSPLITTANTEAFF; d_call: -; v_call: TRBV18; j_call: TRBJ1-1; clone_size: -
cdr3_nt: TGTGCCAGCTCCCCCTCGGGTGGCCCAACAGATACGCAGTATTTT; cdr3_aa: CASSPSGGPTDTQYF; d_call: -; v_call: TRBV18; j_call: TRBJ2-3; clone_size: -
cdr3_nt: TGTGCCAGCAGCTTGATGTCGGACAGGGGTGTCCCCCAGTACTTC; cdr3_aa: CASSLMSDRGVPQYF; d_call: TRBD1; v_call: TRBV5-5; j_call: TRBJ2-5; clone_size: -
cdr3_nt: TGTGCCACCCAGGGGACCGGGGGGAATCAGCCCCAGCATTTT; cdr3_aa: CATQGTGGNQPQHF; d_call: -; v_call: TRBV19; j_call: TRBJ1-5; clone_size: few
cdr3_nt: TGTGCCAGCAGCCAGACAGTAATCCCCTACGAGCAGTACTTC; cdr3_aa: CASSQTVIPYEQYF; d_call: -; v_call: TRBV6-5; j_call: TRBJ2-7; clone_size: -
cdr3_nt: TGTGCCAGCTCACCACCGGGGGGGGAAGCCAAAAACATTCAGTACTTC; cdr3_aa: CASSPPGGEAKNIQYF; d_call: TRBD2; v_call: TRBV18; j_call: TRBJ2-4; clone_size: -
cdr3_nt: TGTGCCAGCAGTCTCGGGGGGATCGGTTTGAATTCACCCCTCCACTTT; cdr3_aa: CASSLGGIGLNSPLHF; d_call: -; v_call: TRBV7-8; j_call: TRBJ1-6; clone_size: few
cdr3_nt: TGTGCCAGCAGCTCGGGACTAGCGGGGGCTAGCGGGGAGCTGTTTTTT; cdr3_aa: CASSSGLAGASGELFF; d_call: TRBD2; v_call: TRBV5-4; j_call: TRBJ2-2; clone_size: -
cdr3_nt: TGTGCCAGTAGTATACAGGGGGGCGTAAGTTCACCCCTCCACTTT; cdr3_aa: CASSIQGGVSSPLHF; d_call: TRBD1; v_call: TRBV19; j_call: TRBJ1-6; clone_size: few
cdr3_nt: TGTGCCAGCAGCCCGGGACAGGGGGTCTCCTACGAGCAGTACTTC; cdr3_aa: CASSPGQGVSYEQYF; d_call: TRBD1; v_call: TRBV9; j_call: TRBJ2-7; clone_size: -
cdr3_nt: TGTGCCAGCAGTCAGGGACTATCCACTGCCGAGCAGTACTTC; cdr3_aa: CASSQGLSTAEQYF; d_call: TRBD2; v_call: TRBV27; j_call: TRBJ2-7; clone_size: once
cdr3_nt: TGTGCCAGTAGGGGACAGCCCATCTCTGGGGCCAACGTCCTGACTTTC; cdr3_aa: CASRGQPISGANVLTF; d_call: TRBD1; v_call: TRBV19; j_call: TRBJ2-6; clone_size: -
cdr3_nt: TGTGCCAGCAGTCGGTCGGAGGGAACTGAAGCTTTCTTT; cdr3_aa: CASSRSEGTEAFF; d_call: -; v_call: TRBV6-5; j_call: TRBJ1-1; clone_size: -